Below, 20 T cell receptor beta chains from the same sample are listed, as sequenced in a study of T-cell reconstitution after alpha-beta-depleted transplantation in children. Library preparation (for TCRbeta) was performed with unique molecular identifiers. TCRdb re-analysed the PCR reads in MiXCR, keeping a single row per CDR3 protein. The data show about 230,000 distinct CDR3 sequences, 9.7% seen once. Sequences were derived from PBMCs from the stem cell graft donor, sampled from the stem cell graft. These receptors were collected from a human donor who donated a stem cell graft to a child with SCID.

This clonotype was recorded many times. V usage is TRBV20-1 and J usage is TRBJ2-3, with D hard to call. V was pared by 3 bases and J by 1 base, with 8 bases between. The germline V gene has CDR1 DFQATT and CDR2 SNEGSKA (reference sequence). The CDR3 loop spans 13 amino acids. CDR3 loop: CSASHQGTDTQYF. The CDR3 DNA sequence: TGCAGTGCTAGTCACCAGGGCACAGATACGCAGTATTTT.

This clonotype was picked up many times. CDR3: CSAGLAGAHTGELFF. For the CDR3, the DNA is TGCAGTGCTGGTCTAGCGGGGGCGCACACCGGGGAGCTGTTTTTT. This rearrangement joins TRBV20-1 to TRBJ2-2, with 10 bases fitting TRBD2. Unmatched junction bases numbered 6, after V lost 5 bases and J lost 3 bases. The CDR3 is 15 residues long. Germline V gene lookup returns CDR1 DFQATT and CDR2 SNEGSKA (reference sequence).

This clonotype was seen ten or more times. The J gene is TRBJ2-7, the V gene TRBV5-1; the D call may be TRBD1 or TRBD2 (5 bases each). From germline, CDR1 is SGHRS and CDR2 YFSETQ. The CDR3 has 16 residues. V was cut by 0 bases and J by 0 bases, with 13 bases left in between. The CDR3 here is CASSLGGTQNSYEQYF. CDR3 bases: TGCGCCAGCAGCTTGGGGGGGACGCAGAACTCCTACGAGCAGTACTTC.

This clonotype has ten or more counts. This chain joins TRBV4-1 and TRBJ2-7; TRBD1 or TRBD2 may be the D gene (5 bases each). The V end was cut by 1 base, the J end by 0 bases, with 16 bases between. This CDR3 has 17 residues. The germline V gene has CDR1 MGHRA and CDR2 YSYEKL. The CDR3 sequence: CASSQARGRTLSYEQYF. The CDR3 nucleotides are TGCGCCAGCAGCCAAGCCCGGGGCCGGACCCTCTCCTACGAGCAGTACTTC.

This clonotype was counted many times. This chain joins TRBV5-1 and TRBJ1-2; 9 bases are a match to TRBD1. Trimming cost V 4 bases and J 4 bases; bases outside gene matches: 5. Germline CDR1 reads SGHRS; CDR2 reads YFSETQ. This CDR3 contains 14 residues. The CDR3 DNA reads as TGCGCCAGCAGCGGGGGACAGGGATCCTATGGCTACACCTTC. Protein product: CASSGGQGSYGYTF. Full variable domain (remainder filled in from reference TRBV5-1 and TRBJ1-2): KAGVTQTPRYLIKTRGQQVTLSCSPISGHRSVSWYQQTPGQGLQFLFEYFSETQRNKGNFPGRFSGRQFSNSRSEMNVSTLELGDSALYLCASSGGQGSYGYTFGSGTRLTVV.

This clonotype was detected ten times or more. The chain uses TRBV20-1 and TRBJ2-3; no definite D call. From germline, CDR1 is DFQATT and CDR2 SNEGSKA (reference sequence). The CDR3 is made up of 11 amino acids. V shed 6 bases and J shed 7 bases, with 11 bases lying between them. The CDR3 protein is CSAFNSHTQYF. For the CDR3, the DNA is TGCAGTGCCTTTAATTCCCATACGCAGTATTTT.

This clonotype was observed many times. This chain joins TRBV11-3 and TRBJ2-5; unclear D gene. Germline V gives CDR1 SGHNT, CDR2 YENEEA. V lost 5 bases, J lost 2 bases, and 9 bases lay in between. The CDR3 consists of 13 residues. As DNA, the CDR3 is TGTGCCAGCAGCCCAACCAGTCAAGAGACCCAGTACTTC. It yields the protein CASSPTSQETQYF.

Many counts were recorded for this clonotype. The gene calls are TRBV20-1 and TRBJ1-2; TRBD1 matches 7 bases. The CDR3 extends over 19 amino acids. Germline CDR1 reads DFQATT; CDR2 reads SNEGSKA (reference sequence). V lost 0 bases, J lost 3 bases, and 19 bases stayed unmatched. The CDR3 protein is CSAREGWRPGQTSYYGYTF. As DNA, the CDR3 is TGCAGTGCTAGAGAGGGGTGGCGTCCGGGACAGACCTCTTACTATGGCTACACCTTC.

Ten or more counts support this clonotype. The V call is TRBV5-1, the J call TRBJ2-5, with 8 bases aligning to TRBD1. The V and J ends lost 2 bases and 4 bases, in that order; junction bases with no gene match: 7. Germline-derived CDR1 and CDR2 are SGHRS and YFSETQ. The CDR3 has 15 residues. CDR3 nucleotides: TGCGCCAGCAGCTTTGGGCAGGGGGCTGGAGAGACCCAGTACTTC. It codes for CASSFGQGAGETQYF.

This clonotype has a count of ten or more. The genes are TRBV20-1 and TRBJ1-2, with 10 bases identical to TRBD1. The junction had 10 bases not matched to a gene; V was cut back by 6 bases and J by 6 bases. This CDR3 is built from 14 residues. Germline CDR1 and CDR2: DFQATT and SNEGSKA (reference sequence). The CDR3 sequence: CSATPGQGRDGYTF. The CDR3 coding sequence is TGCAGTGCAACCCCGGGACAGGGGCGGGATGGCTACACCTTC.

This clonotype was seen many times. The genes are TRBV6-5 and TRBJ1-2; the match to TRBD1 covers 10 bases. J was trimmed by 3 bases and V by 6 bases; bases with no gene match: 7. In germline, CDR1 is MNHEY, CDR2 SVGAGI. The length of the CDR3 is 15 residues. DNA of the CDR3: TGTGCCAGCAGCGACTCCGGGACAGGGGACTATGGCTACACCTTC. It is translated as CASSDSGTGDYGYTF.

This clonotype was observed at least ten times. The rearrangement joins TRBV10-3 to TRBJ2-6; 7 bases match TRBD1. CDR3 length: 15 residues. Germline values: CDR1 ENHRY, CDR2 SYGVKD. With 3 bases clipped from V and 4 bases from J, the junction kept 3 bases outside the gene matches. For the CDR3, the DNA is TGTGCCATCAGTGATACAGGGGTCGGGGCCAACGTCCTGACTTTC. It encodes CAISDTGVGANVLTF.

This clonotype was counted ten times or more. This chain links TRBV7-2 with TRBJ2-3; the D gene is possibly TRBD2 (6 bases). The CDR3 runs to 14 residues. Germline V lookup: CDR1 SGHTA, CDR2 FQGNSA. Trimming cost V 3 bases and J 3 bases, with 10 bases left between them. In nucleotides, the CDR3 is TGTGCCAGCAGCTTGCGGGGACTTACAGATACGCAGTATTTT. Its translation is CASSLRGLTDTQYF.

This clonotype was counted ten times or more. This chain uses TRBV28 with TRBJ2-2; maybe TRBD1 (6 bases). The ends were cut back, 5 bases at V and 5 bases at J, with 15 bases in the middle. The CDR3 extends over 15 amino acids. Germline CDR1 MDHEN, CDR2 SYDVKM. In nucleotides, the CDR3 is TGTGCCAGCAGTGCATTTATGGGGGCGACCGGGGAGCTGTTTTTT. Its translation is CASSAFMGATGELFF.

This clonotype came up a few times. V gene TRBV12-3 or TRBV12-4 combines with J gene TRBJ1-4; a weak D match, TRBD1 (5 bases). The V end was cut by 5 bases, the J end by 3 bases, with 16 bases between. The CDR3 loop spans 16 amino acids. The CDR3 is CASSVSGSTANEKLFF. DNA for the CDR3: TGTGCCAGCAGTGTCTCAGGGAGTACAGCTAATGAAAAACTGTTTTTT.

This clonotype was seen ten or more times. The chain has TRBV3-1 and TRBJ2-3, with D tentatively TRBD1 or TRBD2 (5 bases each). V gave up 3 bases and J gave up 10 bases, with 11 bases separating them. Germline CDR1 is LGHDT and CDR2 is YNNKEL (reference sequence). The CDR3 covers 12 residues. The CDR3 DNA reads as TGTGCCAGCAGCCAGAGGGGCGAGGCGCAGTATTTT. Translated: CASSQRGEAQYF.

This clonotype has a count of ten or more. The V call is TRBV29-1, the J call TRBJ2-5, with 8 bases matching TRBD1. The CDR3 spans 14 residues. In germline, CDR1 is SQVTM, CDR2 ANQGSEA. V was pared by 1 base and J by 5 bases, with 6 bases of the junction left unmatched. The CDR3 DNA reads TGCAGCGTTGAAGGCGTCAGGGGGCGGGAGACCCAGTACTTC. This sequence encodes CSVEGVRGRETQYF.

Concerning this clonotype: With a much larger clone just one base away, this may be a read error. This CDR3 is CANSPDSLTAFF. CDR3 nucleotide sequence: TGCGCCAACAGCCCAGACTCACTAACAGCTTTCTTT. J is TRBJ1-1 and V is TRBV5-1; D is undetermined. Germline-derived CDR1 and CDR2 are SGHRS and YFSETQ. The CDR3 is 12 residues long.

This clonotype occurred many times. The V call is TRBV4-3, the J call TRBJ1-5; D is ambiguous. V gave up 0 bases and J gave up 5 bases, with 11 bases separating them. CDR3 length: 15 residues. Germline V CDR1 and CDR2: LGHNA, YSLEER. CDR3 nucleotide sequence: TGCGCCAGCAGCCAAGATCGGGCGGGAGATCAGCCCCAGCATTTT. It specifies CASSQDRAGDQPQHF.

This chain connects TRBV18 to TRBJ1-2; D not resolved. The length of the CDR3 is 14 residues. Germline V gene lookup returns CDR1 KGHSH and CDR2 LQKENI. V was pared by 0 bases and J by 2 bases, with 7 bases between. CDR3 sequence reads: CASSPPTINYGYTF. Written as DNA, the CDR3 is TGTGCCAGCTCACCACCGACTATCAACTATGGCTACACCTTC.